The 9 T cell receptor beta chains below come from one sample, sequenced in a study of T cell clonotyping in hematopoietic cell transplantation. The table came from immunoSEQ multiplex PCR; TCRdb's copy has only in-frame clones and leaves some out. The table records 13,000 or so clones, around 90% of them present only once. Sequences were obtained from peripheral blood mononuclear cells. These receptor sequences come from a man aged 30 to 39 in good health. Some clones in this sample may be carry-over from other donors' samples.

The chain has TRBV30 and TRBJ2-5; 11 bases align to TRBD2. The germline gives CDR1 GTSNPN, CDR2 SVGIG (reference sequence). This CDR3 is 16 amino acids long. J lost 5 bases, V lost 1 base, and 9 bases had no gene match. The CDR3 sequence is CAWSGTRTSGRETQYF. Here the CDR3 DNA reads TGTGCCTGGAGTGGGACTCGGACTAGCGGGCGGGAGACCCAGTACTTC.

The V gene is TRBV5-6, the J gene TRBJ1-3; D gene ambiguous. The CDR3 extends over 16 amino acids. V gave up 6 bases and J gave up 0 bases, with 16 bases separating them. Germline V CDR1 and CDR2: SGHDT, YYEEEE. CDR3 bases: TGTGCCAGCACCCTGTATGGTGATATCTCTGGAAACACCATATATTTT. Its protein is CASTLYGDISGNTIYF.

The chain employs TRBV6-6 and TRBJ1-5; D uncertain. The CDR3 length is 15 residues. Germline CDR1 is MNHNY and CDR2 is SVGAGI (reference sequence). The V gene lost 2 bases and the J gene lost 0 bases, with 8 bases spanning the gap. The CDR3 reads CASSYRGVSNQPQHF. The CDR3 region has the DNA TGTGCCAGCAGTTACCGTGGGGTTAGCAATCAGCCCCAGCATTTT.

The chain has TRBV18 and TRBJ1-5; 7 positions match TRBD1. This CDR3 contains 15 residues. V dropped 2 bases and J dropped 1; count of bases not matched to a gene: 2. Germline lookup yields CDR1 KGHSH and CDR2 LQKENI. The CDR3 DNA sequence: TGTGCCAGCTCACCAAGCAGGGGGAGCAATCAGCCCCAGCATTTT. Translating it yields CASSPSRGSNQPQHF.

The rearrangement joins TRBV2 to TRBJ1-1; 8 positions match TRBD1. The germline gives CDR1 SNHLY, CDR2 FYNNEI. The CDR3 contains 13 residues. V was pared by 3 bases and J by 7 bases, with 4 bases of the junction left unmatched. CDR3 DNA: TGTGCCAGCAGTGAGGACGGGACAGGTGAAGCTTTCTTT. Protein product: CASSEDGTGEAFF.

CDR3 sequence (DNA): TGCGCCAGCAGCCACCCGGGGACTCCCACCGGGCAGTATTTT. Translated, it gives CASSHPGTPTGQYF. V usage is TRBV4-3 and J usage is TRBJ2-3, with D possibly TRBD2 on 6 matching bases. The germline gives CDR1 LGHNA, CDR2 YSLEER. The CDR3 is 14 residues long. Trimming took 3 bases from V and 11 from J, leaving 18 bases between them.

CDR3 in DNA: TGCAGCGTTCGGGACAGCCGTAATGAAAAACTGTTTTTT. It yields the protein CSVRDSRNEKLFF. The gene calls are TRBV29-1 and TRBJ1-4, with 7 bases aligning to TRBD1. This CDR3 has 13 residues. Germline V gene sequence: CDR1 SQVTM, CDR2 ANQGSEA. The junction had 4 bases not matched to a gene; V was cut back by 5 bases and J by 4 bases.

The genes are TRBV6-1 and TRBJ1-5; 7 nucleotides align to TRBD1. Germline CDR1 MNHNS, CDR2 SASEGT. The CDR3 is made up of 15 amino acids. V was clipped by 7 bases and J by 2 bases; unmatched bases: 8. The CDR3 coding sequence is TGTGCCAGCAATAGTCCGGGACAGCGCAATCAGCCCCAGCATTTT. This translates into CASNSPGQRNQPQHF.

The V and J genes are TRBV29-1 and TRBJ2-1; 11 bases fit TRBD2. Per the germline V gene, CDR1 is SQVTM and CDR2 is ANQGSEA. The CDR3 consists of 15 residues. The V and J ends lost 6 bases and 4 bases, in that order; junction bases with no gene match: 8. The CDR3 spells CSVAKLAGAYNEQFF. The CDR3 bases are TGCAGCGTGGCCAAACTAGCGGGAGCTTACAATGAGCAGTTCTTC.